This TCR beta chain was profiled in a study of blood T cell repertoires in COVID-19 (dated by TCRdb to 2020 to 2021). Some background on the complete study: Samples covering the acute and convalescent phases of COVID-19 were provided by collaborators in the United States, Italy and Spain. Deeply sampled blood TCRbeta repertoires from subjects exposed to, actively infected with, or recovered from COVID-19 were included in the dataset. The prospective study material was composed of cDNA or gDNA derived from T cells, B-cell-depleted T cells, or PBMCs. Where available, HLA class I and class II types were taken from metadata supplied by the sample provider and were not determined by assay-based typing. The sample metadata nearly always contained a de-identified subject ID, COVID-19 status, age in years and sex. The repertoires were made available in a free public database intended to serve as a resource for research on the immune response to SARS-CoV-2. The samples were drawn from two sources: the first 160 participants of the ongoing ImmuneRACE study, and 950 to 1,500 subjects contributed by 6 global collaborators.

Turning to this clone: The antigen this receptor binds is unknown. No base quality values were provided; no much bigger clone lies one nucleotide off.

What the study reported, not specific to this receptor: The quantity of clinical and demographic metadata differed by source and by participant and was supplied without curation.

The CDR3, cysteine through phenylalanine, is 18 amino acids long. The entry retains the CDR3 DNA only, 54 bases that are in frame from base 1. Reading the germline V gene gives CDR1 LGHNA and CDR2 YSLEER. Trimmed from V: 0 bases; trimmed from J: 5 bases; junction bases lacking a gene match: 5. Whole blood was collected in K2EDTA tubes by collaborating institutions according to the institutions' own protocols. For TCRbeta analysis, collaborators shipped samples in one of three forms: frozen whole blood, isolated PBMCs, or DNA extracted from either of those sample types. TCRbeta CDR3 regions were amplified from genomic DNA by means of the immunoSEQ Assay, a bias-controlled multiplex PCR. The paper's processing steps were these. The number of nucleated cells in each sample was estimated from the amplification of reference gene primers within the assay. Sequence reads were collapsed and filtered to measure the absolute abundance of every unique TCRbeta CDR3 rearrangement. For each sample, productive Simpson clonality was calculated as the square root of Simpson's diversity index across productive rearrangements. TCRdb took over this immuneACCESS table, retaining in-frame rearrangements with V and J assigned. Such tables are incomplete; in checked studies, under half of the missing clones stem from an unresolved V gene, and the remainder is unexplained. V and J calls and clone size come straight from that table; D and trimming were deduced from the DNA. This sample comprises about 140,000 clones, roughly 91% of them detected only once. Over 2.5% of the sample lies in the top ten.

The sequencing input was peripheral blood. Recombination joined TRBV4-3 with TRBJ2-3, with 16 middle bases fitting TRBD2. This TCR derives from a man aged 60 to 75 with active or convalescent COVID-19. The DNA sequence follows: TGCGCCAGCAGCCAAGATAGGGGACTAGCGGGAGGGGGAGATACGCAGTATTTT. Translated, this gives CASSQDRGLAGGGDTQYF.